This T cell receptor beta chain was sequenced during a study of vaccination and CD4 T cells after COVID-19. The wider study: There were six male and four female convalescents, and two of them were Hispanic.

Only a few counts were recorded for this clonotype. Its antigen remains unidentified. The Oncomine TCR Beta short-read assay was what sequenced the DNA obtained from cultured CD4+ T cells. TCRdb processed the PCR reads anew with MiXCR; each CDR3 protein has one entry. The top ten hold 15% to 19% of the sample, which has over 15,000 distinct CDR3 sequences, roughly 31% seen once. Treatment here: approximately nine-day PBMC culture with coronavirus spike peptide pools or control peptides (ViraFEST assay). Once peptide pools had expanded antigen-specific T cells, ViraFEST sequenced TCRs. V was trimmed by 2 bases and J by 6 bases, leaving 20 bases between them. The CDR3 is made up of 18 amino acids. Germline loops: CDR1 MNHEY, CDR2 SVGEGT.

V usage is TRBV6-2 or TRBV6-3 and J usage is TRBJ1-6; tentatively, D is TRBD1 (5 bases). The sample comprised cultured CD4+ T cells from blood. This receptor was obtained from a human donor with COVID-19. This CDR3 reads CASSYPPTFRGVNSPLHF. CDR3 DNA: TGTGCCAGCAGTTACCCACCTACCTTTCGGGGGGTTAATTCACCCCTCCACTTT.